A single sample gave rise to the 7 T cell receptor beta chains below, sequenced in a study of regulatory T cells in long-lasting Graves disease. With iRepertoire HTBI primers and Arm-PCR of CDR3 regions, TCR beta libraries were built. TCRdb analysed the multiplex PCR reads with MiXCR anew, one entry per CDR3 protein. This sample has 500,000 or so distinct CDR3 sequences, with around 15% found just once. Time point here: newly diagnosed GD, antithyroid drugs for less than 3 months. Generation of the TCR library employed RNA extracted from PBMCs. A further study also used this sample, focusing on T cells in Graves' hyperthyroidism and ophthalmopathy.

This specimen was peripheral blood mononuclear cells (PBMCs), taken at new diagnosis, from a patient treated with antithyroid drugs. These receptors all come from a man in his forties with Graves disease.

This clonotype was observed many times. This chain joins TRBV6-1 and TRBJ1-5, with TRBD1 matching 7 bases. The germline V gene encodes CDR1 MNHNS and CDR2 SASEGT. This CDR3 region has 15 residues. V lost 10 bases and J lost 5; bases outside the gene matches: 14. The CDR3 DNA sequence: TGTGCCACCCAGAGATGGCGACAGGGCGATCAGCCCCAGCATTTT. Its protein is CATQRWRQGDQPQHF.

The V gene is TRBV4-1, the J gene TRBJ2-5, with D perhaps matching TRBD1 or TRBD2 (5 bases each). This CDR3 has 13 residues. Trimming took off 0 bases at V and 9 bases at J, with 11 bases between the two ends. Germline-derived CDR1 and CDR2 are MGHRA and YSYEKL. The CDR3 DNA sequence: TGCGCCAGCAGCCAAGAGGGGGTGAGCCCCCAGTACTTC. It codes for CASSQEGVSPQYF.

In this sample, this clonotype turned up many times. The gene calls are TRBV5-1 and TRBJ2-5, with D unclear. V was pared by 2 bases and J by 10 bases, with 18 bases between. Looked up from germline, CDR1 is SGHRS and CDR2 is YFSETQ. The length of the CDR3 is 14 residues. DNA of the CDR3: TGCGCCAGCAGCTTACTGGATACAAGAGATATCCAGTACTTC. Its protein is CASSLLDTRDIQYF.

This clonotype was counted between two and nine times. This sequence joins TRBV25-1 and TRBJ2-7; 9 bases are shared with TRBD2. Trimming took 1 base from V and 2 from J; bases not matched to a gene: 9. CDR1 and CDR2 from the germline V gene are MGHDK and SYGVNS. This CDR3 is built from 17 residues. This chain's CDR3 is CASSESTLASGTYEQYF. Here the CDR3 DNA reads TGTGCCAGCAGTGAATCTACCCTGGCTAGCGGGACCTACGAGCAGTACTTC.

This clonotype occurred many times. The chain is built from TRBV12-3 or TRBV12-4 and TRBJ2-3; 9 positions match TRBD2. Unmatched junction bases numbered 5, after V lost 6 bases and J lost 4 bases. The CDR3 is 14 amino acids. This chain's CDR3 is CASSHSGSSDTQYF. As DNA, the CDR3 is TGTGCCAGCAGCCATAGCGGGAGCTCAGATACGCAGTATTTT.

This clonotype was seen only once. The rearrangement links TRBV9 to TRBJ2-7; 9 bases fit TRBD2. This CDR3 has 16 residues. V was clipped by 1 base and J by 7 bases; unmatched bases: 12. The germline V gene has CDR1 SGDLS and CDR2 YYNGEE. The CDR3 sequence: CASSVSIAGAYNEQYF. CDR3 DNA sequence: TGTGCCAGCAGCGTAAGCATAGCGGGAGCCTACAATGAGCAGTACTTC.

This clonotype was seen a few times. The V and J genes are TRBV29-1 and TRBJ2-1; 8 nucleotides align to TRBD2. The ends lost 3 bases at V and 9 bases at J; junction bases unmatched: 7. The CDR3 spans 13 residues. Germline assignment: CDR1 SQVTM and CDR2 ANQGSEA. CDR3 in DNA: TGCAGCGTTGACCGGGGACTAGGGTTTGAGCAGTTCTTC. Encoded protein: CSVDRGLGFEQFF.